This TCR beta chain came from a study of identical twins. Findings of the study overall: Possibly, invariant MAIT and iNKT cells partly confounded zero-insertion analyses. Models predicted less out-of-frame TCR alpha sharing in monozygotic twins than was found. Whereas memory repertoires showed no such difference, abundant cord blood beta clonotypes carried fewer insertions.

In this sample, this clonotype turned up many times. Its antigen is currently unknown. The CDR3 consists of 12 residues. Trimming removed 4 bases at V and 3 bases at J, with 6 bases between. Germline CDR1 reads MDHEN; CDR2 reads SYDVKM. Template switching (which added a universal primer site) was used, and cDNA carried unique molecular identifiers. A single record per CDR3 protein comes from TCRdb applying MiXCR to the 5' RACE reads. This table has about 920,000 distinct CDR3 sequences, about 12% appearing once. The same sample was also studied in work on yellow fever vaccine responses in identical twins.

The sequencing input was PBMCs. The chain links TRBV28 to TRBJ1-1; D is unresolved. The clonotype comes from a woman between 18 and 29 years old in good health. In nucleotides, the CDR3 is TGTGCCAGCAGTTCGGCGGACACTGAAGCTTTCTTT. Translation: CASSSADTEAFF.